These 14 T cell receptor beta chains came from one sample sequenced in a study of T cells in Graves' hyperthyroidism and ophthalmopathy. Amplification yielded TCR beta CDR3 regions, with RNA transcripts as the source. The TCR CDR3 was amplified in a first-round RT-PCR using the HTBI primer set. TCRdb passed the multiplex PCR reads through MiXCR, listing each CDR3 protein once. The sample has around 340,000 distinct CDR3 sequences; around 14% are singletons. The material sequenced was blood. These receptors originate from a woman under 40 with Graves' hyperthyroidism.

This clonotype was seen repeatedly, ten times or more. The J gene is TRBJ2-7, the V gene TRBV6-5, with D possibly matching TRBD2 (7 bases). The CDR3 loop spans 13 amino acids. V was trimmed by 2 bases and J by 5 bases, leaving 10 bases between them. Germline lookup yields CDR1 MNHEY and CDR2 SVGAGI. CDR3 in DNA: TGTGCCAGCAGTTACGGGCGGGGGCACGAGCAGTACTTC. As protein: CASSYGRGHEQYF.

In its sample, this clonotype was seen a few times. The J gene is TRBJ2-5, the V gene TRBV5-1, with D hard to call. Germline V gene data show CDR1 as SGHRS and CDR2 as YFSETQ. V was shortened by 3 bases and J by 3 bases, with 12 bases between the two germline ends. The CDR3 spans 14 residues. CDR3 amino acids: CASSSNSLKETQYF. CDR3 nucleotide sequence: TGCGCCAGCAGCTCAAATAGCTTAAAAGAGACCCAGTACTTC.

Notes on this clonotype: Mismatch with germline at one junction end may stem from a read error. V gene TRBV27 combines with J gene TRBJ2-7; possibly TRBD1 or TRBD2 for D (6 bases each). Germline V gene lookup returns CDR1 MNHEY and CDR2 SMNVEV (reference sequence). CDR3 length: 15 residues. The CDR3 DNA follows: TGTACCAGCAGTAGTAGGGGGGCGACACCCGGCGAGCAGTACTTC. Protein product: CTSSSRGATPGEQYF.

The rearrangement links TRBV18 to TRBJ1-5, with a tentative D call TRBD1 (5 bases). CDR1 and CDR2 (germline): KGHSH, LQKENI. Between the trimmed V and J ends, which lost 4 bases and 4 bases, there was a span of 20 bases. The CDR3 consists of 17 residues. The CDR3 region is CASSLSREPPGNQPQHF. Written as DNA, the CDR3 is TGTGCCAGCTCACTGAGTCGGGAGCCCCCAGGGAATCAGCCCCAGCATTTT. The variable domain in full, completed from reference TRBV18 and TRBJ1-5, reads NAGVMQNPRHLVRRRGQEARLRCSPMKGHSHVYWYRQLPEEGLKFMVYLQKENIIDESGMPKERFSAEFPKEGPSILRIQQVVRGDSAAYFCASSLSREPPGNQPQHFGDGTRLSIL.

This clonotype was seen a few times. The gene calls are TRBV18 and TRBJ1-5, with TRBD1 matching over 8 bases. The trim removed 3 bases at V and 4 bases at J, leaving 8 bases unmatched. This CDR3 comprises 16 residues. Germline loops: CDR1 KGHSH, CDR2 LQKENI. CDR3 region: CASSPGTGGINQPQHF. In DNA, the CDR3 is TGTGCCAGCTCACCGGGGACAGGTGGGATTAATCAGCCCCAGCATTTT.

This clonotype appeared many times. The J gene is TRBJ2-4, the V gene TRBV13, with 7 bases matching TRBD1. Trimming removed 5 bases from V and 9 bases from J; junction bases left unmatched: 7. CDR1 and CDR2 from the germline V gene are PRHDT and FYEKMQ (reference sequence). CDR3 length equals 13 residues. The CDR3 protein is CASSQGQRPIQYF. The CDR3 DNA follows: TGTGCCAGCAGCCAGGGACAGCGACCCATTCAGTACTTC.

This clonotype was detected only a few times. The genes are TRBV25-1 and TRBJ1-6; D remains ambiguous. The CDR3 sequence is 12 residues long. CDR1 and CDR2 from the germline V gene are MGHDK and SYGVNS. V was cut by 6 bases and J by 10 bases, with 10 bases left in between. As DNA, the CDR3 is TGTGCCAGCAGGACCCTTGACTCACCCCTCCACTTT. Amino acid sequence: CASRTLDSPLHF.

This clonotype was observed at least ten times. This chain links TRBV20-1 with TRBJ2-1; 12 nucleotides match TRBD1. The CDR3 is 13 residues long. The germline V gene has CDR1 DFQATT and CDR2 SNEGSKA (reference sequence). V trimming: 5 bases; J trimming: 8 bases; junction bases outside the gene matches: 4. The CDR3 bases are TGCAGTGCTTCCGGGACAGGGGGCTATGAGCAGTTCTTC. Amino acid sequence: CSASGTGGYEQFF.

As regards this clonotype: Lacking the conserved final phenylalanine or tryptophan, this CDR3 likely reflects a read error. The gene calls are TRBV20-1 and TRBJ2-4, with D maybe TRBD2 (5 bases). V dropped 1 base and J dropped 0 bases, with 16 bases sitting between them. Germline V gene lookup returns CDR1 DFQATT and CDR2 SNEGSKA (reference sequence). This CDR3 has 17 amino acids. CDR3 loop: CSARVPPRGLAKNIQYC. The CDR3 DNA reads TGCAGTGCTAGAGTTCCTCCCCGGGGTCTAGCCAAAAACATTCAGTACTGC.

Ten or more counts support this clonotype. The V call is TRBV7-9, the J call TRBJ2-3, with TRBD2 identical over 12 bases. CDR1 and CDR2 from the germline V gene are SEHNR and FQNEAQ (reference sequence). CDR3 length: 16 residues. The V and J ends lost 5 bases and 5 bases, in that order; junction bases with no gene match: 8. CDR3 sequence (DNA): TGTGCCAGCAGCCCGAGACTAGCGGGGGCGGGAGATACGCAGTATTTT. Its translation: CASSPRLAGAGDTQYF.

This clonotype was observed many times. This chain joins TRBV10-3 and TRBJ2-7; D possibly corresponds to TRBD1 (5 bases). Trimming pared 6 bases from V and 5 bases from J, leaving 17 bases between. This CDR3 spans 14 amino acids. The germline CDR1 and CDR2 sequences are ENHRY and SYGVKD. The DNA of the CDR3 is TGTGCCATCAGAGACACAGGTGGTGGGGACGAGCAGTACTTC. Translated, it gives CAIRDTGGGDEQYF.

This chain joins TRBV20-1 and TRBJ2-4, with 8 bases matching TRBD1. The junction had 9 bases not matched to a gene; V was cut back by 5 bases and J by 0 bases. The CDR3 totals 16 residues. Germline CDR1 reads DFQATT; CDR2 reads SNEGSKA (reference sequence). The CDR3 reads CSALDRGTLAKNIQYF. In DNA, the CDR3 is TGCAGTGCTCTCGACAGGGGAACACTAGCCAAAAACATTCAGTACTTC.

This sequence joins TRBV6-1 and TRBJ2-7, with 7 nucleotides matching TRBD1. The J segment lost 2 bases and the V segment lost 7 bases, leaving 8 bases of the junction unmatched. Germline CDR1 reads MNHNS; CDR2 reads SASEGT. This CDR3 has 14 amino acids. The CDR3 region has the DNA TGTGCCAGCACCCAGGGACAGCAACCCTACGAGCAGTACTTC. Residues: CASTQGQQPYEQYF.

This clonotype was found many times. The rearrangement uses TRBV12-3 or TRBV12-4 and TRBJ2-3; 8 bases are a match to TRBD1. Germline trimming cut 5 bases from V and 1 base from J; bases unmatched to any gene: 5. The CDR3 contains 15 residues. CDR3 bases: TGTGCCAGCAGTCCCCAGGGGGCCCGCACAGATACGCAGTATTTT. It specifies CASSPQGARTDTQYF.